This T cell receptor (beta chain) was profiled in a study of CXCR3-negative and CXCR3-positive naive CD8 T cells (dated by TCRdb to between 2019 and 2020). The study in broad terms: In total, roughly 150 million TRB reads were obtained, or roughly 1.5 +/- 0.3 million reads per library. For the TRBV-TRBJ cluster analysis, the naive subsets came from 5 or 6 donors, while the memory cells came from 3 donors. The diversity and physicochemical repertoire analyses included approximately ten donors pooled from two independent experiments.

Broader findings and caveats from the paper: Both naive subsets had comparably high repertoire diversity, while memory CD8+ T cells had much lower repertoire diversity. Freshly isolated PBMCs were used for most assays because CXCR3 expression went down partially after cryopreservation. Because surface CD5, which has been linked to self-reactivity in mice, was comparable between naive subsets, TCR interaction strength was also inferred from TRB CDR3 physicochemical properties. TRBV-TRBJ usage was similar between naive CXCR3-negative and CXCR3-positive cells from the same donor, while memory cells showed distinct patterns.

For each CD8+ T cell subset, flow sorting was done in triplicate, and some 300,000 cells per subset went directly into RLT lysis buffer. Peripheral blood mononuclear cells were isolated from buffy coats by standard density gradient centrifugation. Total RNA was extracted from sorted cells using an RNeasy Mini Kit. As to this clonotype: Its antigen is unknown.

The CDR3 spans 12 residues, from the cysteine through the phenylalanine. No DNA sequence is on record. CDR1 SQVTM and CDR2 ANQGSEA are derived from the germline V gene. The listed sequencing device is NextSeq 550. The Human TCR Profiling Kit (MiLaboratory) was used to make UMI-labeled 5' RACE TRB cDNA libraries. cDNA synthesis used the entire amount of extracted RNA, and PCR amplification then used the entire amount of cDNA produced. Libraries were prepared in parallel with an identical number of PCR cycles. Under the source paper's analysis protocol: With a requirement of at least two reads per UMI, MIGEC and MiXCR extracted about 53,000 +/- 9,400 unique UMI-labeled TRB cDNA molecules per library. On average, roughly 40,000 +/- 10,000 functional in-frame TRB CDR3 nucleotide clonotypes lacking stop codons were found per library. After each sample was downsampled to 5000 UMI-labeled TRB molecules, VDJtools was used to calculate diversity metrics such as normalized Shannon-Wiener and Chao1. VDJtools computed clonotype-size-weighted physicochemical properties of the central five CDR3 residues: interaction energy, strength, volume and Kidera factor 4. TCRdb reprocessed the reads, reporting each CDR3 protein sequence once and no DNA. TCRdb's processing, not the study's, gives the V and J calls here. In this sample's table one finds around 29,000 distinct CDR3 sequences. In total, the top ten clones hold about 9.4% of the sample.

The chain employs TRBV29-1 and TRBJ2-7; the D gene TCRdb calls, TRBD1, cannot be checked with no DNA. The sample consisted of memory CD8+ T cells from blood. The cell subset or site label of this sample denotes: conventional CD8+ memory T cells (TMEM), sorted as controls. The clonotype comes from a human donor in good health. Some clones in this sample may be carry-over from other donors' samples. CDR3 loop: CSVEGSPYEQYF.